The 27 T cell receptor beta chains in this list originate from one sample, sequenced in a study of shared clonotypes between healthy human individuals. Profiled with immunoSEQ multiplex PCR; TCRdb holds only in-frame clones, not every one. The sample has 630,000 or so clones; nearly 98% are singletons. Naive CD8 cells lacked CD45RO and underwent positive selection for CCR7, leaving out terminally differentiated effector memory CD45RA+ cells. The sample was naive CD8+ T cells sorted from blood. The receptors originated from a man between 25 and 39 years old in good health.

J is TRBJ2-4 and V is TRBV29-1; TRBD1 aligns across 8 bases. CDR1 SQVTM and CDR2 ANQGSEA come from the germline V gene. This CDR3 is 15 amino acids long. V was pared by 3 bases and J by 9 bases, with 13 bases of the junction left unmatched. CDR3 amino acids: CSVEGPRTGGSIQYF. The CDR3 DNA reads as TGCAGCGTTGAGGGCCCCCGAACAGGGGGAAGCATTCAGTACTTC.

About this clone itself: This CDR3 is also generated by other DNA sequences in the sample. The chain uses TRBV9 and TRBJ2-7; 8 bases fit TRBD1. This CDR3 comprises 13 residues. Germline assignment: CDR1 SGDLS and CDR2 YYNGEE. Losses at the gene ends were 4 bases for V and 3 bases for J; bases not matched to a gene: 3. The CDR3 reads CASSPGQGYEQYF. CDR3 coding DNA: TGTGCCAGCAGCCCAGGACAGGGCTACGAGCAGTACTTC.

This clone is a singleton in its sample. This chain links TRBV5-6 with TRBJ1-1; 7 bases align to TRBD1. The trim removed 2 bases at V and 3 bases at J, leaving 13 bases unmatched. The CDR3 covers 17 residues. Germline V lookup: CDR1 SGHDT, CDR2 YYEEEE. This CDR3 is CASSFGQEIGSDTEAFF. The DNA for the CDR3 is TGTGCCAGCAGCTTCGGACAGGAGATAGGCTCGGACACTGAAGCTTTCTTT. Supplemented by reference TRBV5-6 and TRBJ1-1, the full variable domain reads DAGVTQSPTHLIKTRGQQVTLRCSPKSGHDTVSWYQQALGQGPQFIFQYYEEEERQRGNFPDRFSGHQFPNYSSELNVNALLLGDSALYLCASSFGQEIGSDTEAFFGQGTRLTVV.

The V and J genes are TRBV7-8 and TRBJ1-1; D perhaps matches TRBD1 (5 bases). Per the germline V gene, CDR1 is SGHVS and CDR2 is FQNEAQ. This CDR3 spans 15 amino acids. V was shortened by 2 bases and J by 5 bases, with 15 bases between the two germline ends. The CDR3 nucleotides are TGTGCCAGCAGCTTATATGGGGGGAGACGGACTGAAGCTTTCTTT. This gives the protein CASSLYGGRRTEAFF.

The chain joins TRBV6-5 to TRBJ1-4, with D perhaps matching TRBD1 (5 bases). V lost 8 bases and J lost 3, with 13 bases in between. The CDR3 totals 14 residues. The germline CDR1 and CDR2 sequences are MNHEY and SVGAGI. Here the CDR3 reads CASGPGWPNEKLFF. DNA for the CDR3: TGTGCCAGCGGCCCAGGGTGGCCTAATGAAAAACTGTTTTTT.

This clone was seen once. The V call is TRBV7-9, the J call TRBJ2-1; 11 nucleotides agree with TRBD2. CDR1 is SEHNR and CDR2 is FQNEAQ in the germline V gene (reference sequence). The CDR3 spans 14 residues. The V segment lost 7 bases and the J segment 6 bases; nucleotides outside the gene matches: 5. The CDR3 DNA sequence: TGTGCCAGCATGGGGACTAGCGGAGTCAATGAGCAGTTCTTC. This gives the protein CASMGTSGVNEQFF. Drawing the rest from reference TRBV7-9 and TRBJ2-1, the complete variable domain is DTGVSQNPRHKITKRGQNVTFRCDPISEHNRLYWYRQTLGQGPEFLTYFQNEAQLEKSRLLSDRFSAERPKGSFSTLEIQRTEQGDSAMYLCASMGTSGVNEQFFGPGTRLTVL.

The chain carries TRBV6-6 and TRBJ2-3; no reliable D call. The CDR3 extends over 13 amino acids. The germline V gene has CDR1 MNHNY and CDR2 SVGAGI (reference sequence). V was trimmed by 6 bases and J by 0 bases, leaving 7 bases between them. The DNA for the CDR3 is TGTGCCAGCAGGACGGAGAGCACAGATACGCAGTATTTT. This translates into CASRTESTDTQYF.

CDR3 bases: TGTGCCAGCAGCTTCGGGACAGGGGGCAGATCTACCTACGAGCAGTACTTC. As protein: CASSFGTGGRSTYEQYF. This chain uses TRBV11-2 with TRBJ2-7, with 12 bases fitting TRBD1. Germline lookup yields CDR1 SGHAT and CDR2 FQNNGV. CDR3 length equals 17 residues. V trimming: 3 bases; J trimming: 2 bases; junction bases outside the gene matches: 8.

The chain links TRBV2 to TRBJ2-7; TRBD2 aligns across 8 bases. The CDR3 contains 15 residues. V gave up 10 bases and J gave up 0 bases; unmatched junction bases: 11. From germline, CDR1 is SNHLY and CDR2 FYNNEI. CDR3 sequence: CAIMSPSGYSYEQYF. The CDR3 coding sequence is TGTGCCATCATGTCACCTAGCGGGTACTCCTACGAGCAGTACTTC.

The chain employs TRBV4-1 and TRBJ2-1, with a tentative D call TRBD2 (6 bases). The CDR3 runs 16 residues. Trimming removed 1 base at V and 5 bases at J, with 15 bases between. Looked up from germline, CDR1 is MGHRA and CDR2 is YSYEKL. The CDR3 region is CASSQVASARHNEQFF. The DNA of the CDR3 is TGCGCCAGCAGCCAAGTCGCTAGCGCAAGGCACAATGAGCAGTTCTTC.

DNA of the CDR3: TGCGCCAGCAGCCACCCATCCGTTTTGTACGAGCAGTACTTC. It yields the protein CASSHPSVLYEQYF. The rearrangement links TRBV4-1 to TRBJ2-7; D unclear. CDR3 length equals 14 residues. Trimming took 3 bases from V and 4 from J, leaving 13 bases between them. The germline V gene has CDR1 MGHRA and CDR2 YSYEKL.

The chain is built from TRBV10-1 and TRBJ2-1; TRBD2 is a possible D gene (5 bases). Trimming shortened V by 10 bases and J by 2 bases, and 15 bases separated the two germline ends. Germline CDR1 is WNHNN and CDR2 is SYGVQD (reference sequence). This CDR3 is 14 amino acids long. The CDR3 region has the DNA TGCGCCACTAGCCGGGATGTGCCCTACAATGAGCAGTTCTTC. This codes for CATSRDVPYNEQFF.

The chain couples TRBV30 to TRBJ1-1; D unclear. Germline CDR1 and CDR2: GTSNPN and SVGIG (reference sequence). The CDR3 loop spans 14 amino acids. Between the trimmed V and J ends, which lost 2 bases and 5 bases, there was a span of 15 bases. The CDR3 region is CAWSYPRGHTEAFF. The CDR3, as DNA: TGTGCCTGGAGTTACCCCCGTGGTCATACTGAAGCTTTCTTT.

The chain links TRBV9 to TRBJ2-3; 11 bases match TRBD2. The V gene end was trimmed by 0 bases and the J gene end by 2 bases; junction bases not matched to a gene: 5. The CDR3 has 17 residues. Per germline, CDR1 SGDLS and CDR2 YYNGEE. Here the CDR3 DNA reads TGTGCCAGCAGCGTAGCACTAGCGGGAGTTGTCACAGATACGCAGTATTTT. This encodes CASSVALAGVVTDTQYF.

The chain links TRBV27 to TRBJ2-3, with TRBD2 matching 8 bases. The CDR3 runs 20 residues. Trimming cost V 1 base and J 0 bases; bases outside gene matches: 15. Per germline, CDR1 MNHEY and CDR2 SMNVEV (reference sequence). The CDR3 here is CASSLYPKREISVSTDTQYF. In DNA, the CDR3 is TGTGCCAGCAGTTTATACCCCAAGCGGGAGATCTCAGTTAGCACAGATACGCAGTATTTT.

The CDR3, as DNA: TGCGCCAGCAGCCAAGTTTCAGGGTTGAACACCGGGGAGCTGTTTTTT. Translation: CASSQVSGLNTGELFF. The V call is TRBV4-1, the J call TRBJ2-2, with D possibly TRBD1 on 5 matching bases. Germline CDR1 reads MGHRA; CDR2 reads YSYEKL. The CDR3 runs to 16 residues. V lost 1 base and J lost 1, with 10 bases in between.

CDR3 loop: CASSDATSGNQETQYF. DNA for the CDR3: TGTGCCAGCAGCGACGCGACTAGCGGGAACCAAGAGACCCAGTACTTC. V is TRBV7-9 and J is TRBJ2-5; 11 nucleotides line up with TRBD2. This CDR3 region has 16 residues. After removal of 5 bases from V and 0 bases from J, the junction contained 5 bases not matched to a gene. Germline V gene data show CDR1 as SEHNR and CDR2 as FQNEAQ (reference sequence).

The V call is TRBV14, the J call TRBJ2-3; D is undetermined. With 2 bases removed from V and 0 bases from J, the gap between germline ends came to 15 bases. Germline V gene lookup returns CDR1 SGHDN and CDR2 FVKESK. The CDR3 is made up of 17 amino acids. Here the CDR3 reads CASSQPRGLTSTDTQYF. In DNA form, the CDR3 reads TGTGCCAGCAGCCAACCTCGTGGCTTAACAAGCACAGATACGCAGTATTTT.

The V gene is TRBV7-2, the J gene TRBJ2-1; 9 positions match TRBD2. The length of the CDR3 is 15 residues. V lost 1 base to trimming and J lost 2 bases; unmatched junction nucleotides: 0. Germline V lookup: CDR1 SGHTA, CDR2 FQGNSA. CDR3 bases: TGTGCCAGCAGCTTAGGCGGGAGGGCCTACAATGAGCAGTTCTTC. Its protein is CASSLGGRAYNEQFF.

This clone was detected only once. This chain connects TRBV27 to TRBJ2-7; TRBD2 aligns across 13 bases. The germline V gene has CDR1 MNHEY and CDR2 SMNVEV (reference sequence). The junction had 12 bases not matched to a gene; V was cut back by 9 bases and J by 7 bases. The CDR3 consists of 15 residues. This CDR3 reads CASSYPGLAGVEQYF. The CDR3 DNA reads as TGTGCCAGTTCGTACCCCGGACTAGCGGGGGTTGAGCAGTACTTC.

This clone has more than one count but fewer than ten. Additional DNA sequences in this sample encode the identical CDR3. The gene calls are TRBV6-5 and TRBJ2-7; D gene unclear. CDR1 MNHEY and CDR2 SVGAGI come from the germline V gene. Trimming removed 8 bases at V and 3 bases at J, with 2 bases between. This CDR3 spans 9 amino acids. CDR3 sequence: CASGYEQYF. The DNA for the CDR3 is TGTGCCAGCGGCTACGAGCAGTACTTC.

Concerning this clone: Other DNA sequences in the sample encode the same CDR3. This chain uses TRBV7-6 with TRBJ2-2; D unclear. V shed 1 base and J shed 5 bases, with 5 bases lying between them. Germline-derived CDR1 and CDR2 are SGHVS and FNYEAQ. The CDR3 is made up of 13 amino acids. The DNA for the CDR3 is TGTGCCAGCAGCTTAGGAGGTACCGGGGAGCTGTTTTTT. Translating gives CASSLGGTGELFF.

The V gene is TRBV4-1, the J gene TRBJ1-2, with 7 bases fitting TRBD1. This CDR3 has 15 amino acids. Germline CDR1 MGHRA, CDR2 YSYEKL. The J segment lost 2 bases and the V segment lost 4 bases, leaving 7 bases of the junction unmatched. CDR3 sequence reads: CASSLRQGPNYGYTF. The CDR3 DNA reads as TGCGCCAGCAGCCTCCGACAGGGCCCCAACTATGGCTACACCTTC.

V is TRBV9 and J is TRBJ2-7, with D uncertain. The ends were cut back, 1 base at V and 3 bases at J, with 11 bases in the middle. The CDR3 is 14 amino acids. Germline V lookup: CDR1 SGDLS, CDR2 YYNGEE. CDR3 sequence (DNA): TGTGCCAGCAGCGTAACCGGAAACAACTACGAGCAGTACTTC. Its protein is CASSVTGNNYEQYF.

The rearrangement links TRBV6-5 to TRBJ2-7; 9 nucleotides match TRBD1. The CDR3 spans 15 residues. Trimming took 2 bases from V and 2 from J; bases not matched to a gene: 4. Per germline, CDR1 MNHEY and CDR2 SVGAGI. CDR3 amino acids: CASSYGGQGAYEQYF. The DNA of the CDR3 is TGTGCCAGCAGTTACGGGGGACAGGGTGCCTACGAGCAGTACTTC.

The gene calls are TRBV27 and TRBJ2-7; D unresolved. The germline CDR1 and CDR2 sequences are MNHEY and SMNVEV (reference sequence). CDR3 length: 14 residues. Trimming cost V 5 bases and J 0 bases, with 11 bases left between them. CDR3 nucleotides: TGTGCCAGCAGTCCCACGGTAAGCTCCTACGAGCAGTACTTC. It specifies CASSPTVSSYEQYF.

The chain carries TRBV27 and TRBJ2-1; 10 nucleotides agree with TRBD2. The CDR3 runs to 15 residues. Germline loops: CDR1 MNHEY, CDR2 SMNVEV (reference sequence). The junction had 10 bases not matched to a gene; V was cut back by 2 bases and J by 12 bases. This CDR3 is CASSLALAGPQGQFF. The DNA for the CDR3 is TGTGCCAGCAGTTTAGCACTAGCGGGGCCCCAGGGGCAGTTCTTC.